This passage covers 7 T cell receptor beta chains from one sample sequenced in a study of CD8+ T cells in alopecia areata. Indicated treatment: oral pan-JAK inhibitor, 5-10 mg twice daily. The authors extracted RNA and reverse transcribed it into cDNA as the sequencing template. TCRdb's copy holds only in-frame clones and misses some; the assay was immunoSEQ multiplex PCR. The sample consists of 75,000 to 100,000 clones, about two thirds of them appearing once. Source: CD8+ T cells sorted from blood, taken at approximately week 42, from a patient treated with tofacitinib. Receptors were obtained from a human donor with alopecia areata.

This chain joins TRBV7-9 and TRBJ1-4; D might be TRBD1 (6 bases). The ends were cut back, 4 bases at V and 6 bases at J, with 15 bases in the middle. Germline V gene data show CDR1 as SEHNR and CDR2 as FQNEAQ (reference sequence). This CDR3 comprises 15 residues. The CDR3 region is CASSSSQGQDEKLFF. CDR3 nucleotides: TGTGCCAGCAGCTCGTCACAGGGCCAGGATGAAAAACTGTTTTTT.

The V call is TRBV14, the J call TRBJ2-1, with D possibly TRBD1 on 6 matching bases. Trimming left V 4 bases short and J 10 bases short, with 14 bases between. Germline values: CDR1 SGHDN, CDR2 FVKESK. This CDR3 spans 13 amino acids. In DNA, the CDR3 is TGTGCCAGCAGCCTCGGTGCAGGGGCGGAGCAGTTCTTC. This gives the protein CASSLGAGAEQFF.

The chain recombines TRBV11-2 with TRBJ1-2; 9 nucleotides agree with TRBD1. The germline V gene encodes CDR1 SGHAT and CDR2 FQNNGV. This CDR3 spans 15 amino acids. V gave up 5 bases and J gave up 7 bases; unmatched junction bases: 11. CDR3: CASSQTADRGSGYTF. CDR3 coding DNA: TGTGCCAGCAGCCAGACCGCGGACAGGGGATCTGGCTACACCTTC.

The chain uses TRBV5-1 and TRBJ2-3; maybe TRBD2 (7 bases). This CDR3 has 16 residues. V lost 3 bases and J lost 4, with 18 bases in between. Germline CDR1 is SGHRS and CDR2 is YFSETQ. The DNA of the CDR3 is TGCGCCAGCAGCTCCCTAACGGGGGGCCAAGCAGATACGCAGTATTTT. This sequence encodes CASSSLTGGQADTQYF.

The genes are TRBV21-1 and TRBJ2-1; the table's D call, TRBD1, was not checked against the DNA. TRBV21-1 is reported as a pseudogene. The CDR3 covers 14 residues. In DNA form, the CDR3 reads TGTGCCAGCAGCAAAGGGGGGCCTTGCAATGAGCAGTTCTTC. It translates to CASSKGGPCNEQFF.

This clone was recorded a few times. The V gene is TRBV10-3, the J gene TRBJ2-1, with D hard to call. Trimming left V 3 bases short and J 6 bases short, with 3 bases between. The CDR3 is 11 residues long. The germline V gene has CDR1 ENHRY and CDR2 SYGVKD. In DNA form, the CDR3 reads TGTGCCATCAGTGACGGCAATGAGCAGTTCTTC. It specifies CAISDGNEQFF.

This clone was counted only a few times. The V and J genes are TRBV6-1 and TRBJ2-1; TRBD2 is a possible D gene (5 bases). Germline V gives CDR1 MNHNS, CDR2 SASEGT. Trimming left V 5 bases short and J 6 bases short, with 14 bases between. CDR3 length equals 14 residues. The CDR3 DNA is TGTGCCAGCAGTTATACGGGATTCGGCAATGAGCAGTTCTTC. Translation: CASSYTGFGNEQFF.